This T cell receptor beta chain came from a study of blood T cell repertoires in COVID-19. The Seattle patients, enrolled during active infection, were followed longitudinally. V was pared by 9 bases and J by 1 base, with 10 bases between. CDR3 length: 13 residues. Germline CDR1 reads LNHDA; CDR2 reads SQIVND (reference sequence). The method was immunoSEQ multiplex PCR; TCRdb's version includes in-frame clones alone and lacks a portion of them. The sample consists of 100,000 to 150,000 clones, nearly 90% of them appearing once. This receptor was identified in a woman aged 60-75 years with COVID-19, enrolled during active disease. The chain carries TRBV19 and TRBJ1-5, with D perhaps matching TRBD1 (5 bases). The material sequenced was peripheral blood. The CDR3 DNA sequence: TGTGCCAGCCTCAGGGAAAGCAATCAGCCCCAGCATTTT. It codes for CASLRESNQPQHF. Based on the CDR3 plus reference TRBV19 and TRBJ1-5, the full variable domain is DGGITQSPKYLFRKEGQNVTLSCEQNLNHDAMYWYRQDPGQGLRLIYYSQIVNDFQKGDIAEGYSVSREKKESFPLTVTSAQKNPTAFYLCASLRESNQPQHFGDGTRLSIL.